This T cell receptor (beta chain) emerged from a study of patients and donors after allogeneic stem cell transplantation. The length of the CDR3 is 13 residues. V was clipped by 2 bases and J by 2 bases, with 8 bases between them. Germline V gene lookup returns CDR1 SGHRS and CDR2 YFSETQ. TCRdb reanalysed the RT-PCR reads using MiXCR and keeps one entry per CDR3 protein. The sample has about 960,000 distinct CDR3 sequences, more than 15% seen once; the top ten hold 5% to 6.5%. Material: blood, either unsorted or a sorted T cell fraction (not recorded which). The chain combines TRBV5-1 with TRBJ2-7; D not certain. The TCR sequence derives from a human donor who was either an allogeneic HSCT recipient or a stem cell or donor lymphocyte infusion donor (not recorded which). It is not recorded whose cells these are; they may come from a transplant donor. CDR3 in DNA: TGCGCCAGCAGCTTCGGGCCGACCTACGAGCAGTACTTC. It yields the protein CASSFGPTYEQYF.